What follows are 13 T cell receptor beta chains derived from one specimen sequenced in a study of blood T cell repertoires in COVID-19. Sequenced by immunoSEQ multiplex PCR; TCRdb stores in-frame clones only, minus some. The repertoire includes under 200,000 clones, around 80% of them detected once, and 9.5% to 11% sits in the top ten. The material sequenced was PBMCs or T cells enriched from blood (not recorded which). These receptor sequences come from a man in his fifties who had recovered from COVID-19.

This chain uses TRBV19 with TRBJ1-1; the match to TRBD1 covers 8 bases. CDR1 is LNHDA, CDR2 SQIVND, per germline (reference sequence). Losses at the gene ends were 6 bases for V and 1 base for J; bases not matched to a gene: 7. The CDR3 runs to 15 residues. The CDR3 loop reads CASSRGDRPNTEAFF. CDR3 coding DNA: TGTGCCAGTAGCCGGGGGGACAGGCCGAACACTGAAGCTTTCTTT.

J is TRBJ1-4 and V is TRBV2; D possibly corresponds to TRBD1 (5 bases). This CDR3 has 13 residues. CDR1 and CDR2 from the germline V gene are SNHLY and FYNNEI. The ends were cut back, 7 bases at V and 0 bases at J, with 6 bases in the middle. CDR3 region: CASTRATNEKLFF. CDR3 DNA sequence: TGTGCCAGCACCAGGGCAACTAATGAAAAACTGTTTTTT. The full variable domain, in which reference TRBV2 and TRBJ1-4 provide the parts outside the CDR3, is EPEVTQTPSHQVTQMGQEVILRCVPISNHLYFYWYRQILGQKVEFLVSFYNNEISEKSEIFDDQFSVERPDGSNFTLKIRSTKLEDSAMYFCASTRATNEKLFFGSGTQLSVL.

The rearrangement joins TRBV21-1 to TRBJ1-5; TRBD1 is taken as the D call from the table, unchecked against the DNA. TRBV21-1 is a recognized pseudogene. CDR3 length: 18 amino acids. Written as DNA, the CDR3 is TGTGCCAGCAGCAAAGAACTCGGACAGGATTATAGCAATCAGCCCCAGCATTTT. Its translation: CASSKELGQDYSNQPQHF.

The chain carries TRBV6-5 and TRBJ2-7; D is possibly TRBD2 (5 bases). From germline, CDR1 is MNHEY and CDR2 SVGAGI. Trimming removed 5 bases at V and 6 bases at J, with 14 bases between. The CDR3 extends over 13 amino acids. CDR3 in amino acids: CASSPGLRLEQYF. The CDR3 coding sequence is TGTGCCAGCAGTCCGGGGTTGCGTCTCGAGCAGTACTTC.

The J gene is TRBJ2-6, the V gene TRBV28; D is unresolved. V was trimmed by 3 bases and J by 0 bases, leaving 9 bases between them. This CDR3 has 16 residues. Per the germline V gene, CDR1 is MDHEN and CDR2 is SYDVKM. DNA of the CDR3: TGTGCCAGCAGTTTTGGCGGTTTCTCTGGGGCCAACGTCCTGACTTTC. Residues: CASSFGGFSGANVLTF.

The chain joins TRBV3-1 (or the pseudogene TRBV3-2) to TRBJ1-2; no definite D call. The CDR3 sequence is 12 residues long. Between the trimmed V and J ends, which lost 0 bases and 9 bases, there was a span of 8 bases. The V gene's germline CDR1 is LGHDT and CDR2 YNNKEL (reference sequence). The CDR3 sequence is CASSQDRASYTF. For the CDR3, the DNA is TGTGCCAGCAGCCAAGATCGTGCGAGCTACACCTTC.

V usage is TRBV30 and J usage is TRBJ2-5; TRBD1 matches at 7 bases. After removal of 1 base from V and 1 base from J, the junction contained 3 bases not matched to a gene. From germline, CDR1 is GTSNPN and CDR2 SVGIG (reference sequence). This CDR3 has 14 residues. The CDR3 DNA sequence: TGTGCCTGGAGTGAAGGGACAGTCCAAGAGACCCAGTACTTC. Translation gives CAWSEGTVQETQYF.

The chain recombines TRBV19 with TRBJ1-2; D gene ambiguous. CDR3 length equals 14 residues. Trimming took 1 base from V and 0 from J, leaving 6 bases between them. Per germline, CDR1 LNHDA and CDR2 SQIVND (reference sequence). The CDR3 reads CASSIGPANYGYTF. The DNA of the CDR3 is TGTGCCAGTAGTATAGGGCCAGCTAACTATGGCTACACCTTC. Variable domain in full (rest from reference TRBV19 and TRBJ1-2): DGGITQSPKYLFRKEGQNVTLSCEQNLNHDAMYWYRQDPGQGLRLIYYSQIVNDFQKGDIAEGYSVSREKKESFPLTVTSAQKNPTAFYLCASSIGPANYGYTFGSGTRLTVV.

This rearrangement joins TRBV3-1 (or the pseudogene TRBV3-2) to TRBJ1-2; D ambiguous. The CDR3 runs to 17 residues. CDR1 is LGHDT and CDR2 is YNNKEL in the germline V gene (reference sequence). The V end lost 1 base, the J end lost 5 bases, and 20 bases lay between the germline ends. The CDR3 DNA follows: TGTGCCAGCAGCCAAGGCCCCCCTCAACAGTCGAATTATGGCTACACCTTC. Its protein is CASSQGPPQQSNYGYTF.

This chain uses TRBV6-5 with TRBJ2-5; 8 bases match TRBD1. This CDR3 has 13 residues. Germline V gives CDR1 MNHEY, CDR2 SVGAGI. Losses at the gene ends were 11 bases for V and 2 bases for J; bases not matched to a gene: 7. CDR3 coding DNA: TGTGCCCCCACCCGGGACAGGCAAGAGACCCAGTACTTC. It codes for CAPTRDRQETQYF.

V usage is TRBV27 and J usage is TRBJ1-2; D call uncertain. The CDR3 totals 15 residues. V lost 7 bases, J lost 0 bases, and 15 bases lay in between. Per germline, CDR1 MNHEY and CDR2 SMNVEV (reference sequence). The CDR3 DNA follows: TGTGCCAGCACGCTAAGACTCCCAGCTAACTATGGCTACACCTTC. It specifies CASTLRLPANYGYTF.

The CDR3 spells CASSDNAPGGELFF. The CDR3 DNA follows: TGCGCCAGCAGTGACAACGCGCCGGGCGGGGAGCTGTTTTTT. This chain connects TRBV10-1 to TRBJ2-2; no firm D call. The CDR3 contains 14 residues. V was clipped by 3 bases and J by 7 bases, with 12 bases between them. The germline V gene has CDR1 WNHNN and CDR2 SYGVQD (reference sequence).

The rearrangement joins TRBV19 to TRBJ1-2, with D possibly matching TRBD1 (6 bases). V was clipped by 4 bases and J by 1 base, with 10 bases between them. Germline-derived CDR1 and CDR2 are LNHDA and SQIVND (reference sequence). The CDR3 covers 14 residues. The DNA for the CDR3 is TGTGCCAGTAGTACGGGACACCTTAACTATGGCTACACCTTC. Its protein product is CASSTGHLNYGYTF.